These 9 T cell receptor beta chains were all obtained from the same sample, sequenced in a study of vaccination effects on CD4 cells after COVID-19. Cells that had been cultured for 9 to 10 days were the source of isolated CD4+ T cells. It was two doses of either the BNT162b2 or mRNA-1273 vaccine that participants received. These TCRs are of unknown antigen specificity. Repertoires were generated with immunoSEQ multiplex PCR, while TCRdb's copy carries only in-frame clones and drops some. Among fewer than 40,000 clones listed, 74% were seen once. The sequenced sample was CD4+ T cells from PBMCs cultured without peptide, obtained after COVID-19 vaccination. These receptors all come from a human donor who received a COVID-19 vaccine.

The V gene is TRBV18, the J gene TRBJ1-5, with D possibly matching TRBD1 (6 bases). The length of the CDR3 is 13 residues. Looked up from germline, CDR1 is KGHSH and CDR2 is LQKENI. Deletions cut 1 base from V and 11 bases from J, with 12 bases between. The CDR3 nucleotides read TGTGCCAGCTCACCACGGGGGGGCAGGACCCAGCATTTT. Translating gives CASSPRGGRTQHF.

V gene TRBV6-1 combines with J gene TRBJ1-2; the match to TRBD1 covers 8 bases. This CDR3 region has 14 residues. Germline lookup yields CDR1 MNHNS and CDR2 SASEGT. The V segment lost 0 bases and the J segment 7 bases; nucleotides outside the gene matches: 4. In DNA form, the CDR3 reads TGTGCCAGCAGTGAAGCGGGACAGGAGTTTGGCTACACCTTC. Translation: CASSEAGQEFGYTF.

The V and J genes are TRBV4-1 and TRBJ1-5; D perhaps matches TRBD1 (6 bases). V shed 1 base and J shed 3 bases, with 10 bases lying between them. The CDR3 is 15 amino acids. Germline V CDR1 and CDR2: MGHRA, YSYEKL. The CDR3 bases are TGCGCCAGCAGCCAAGGTAGGACAGACAATCAGCCCCAGCATTTT. It is translated as CASSQGRTDNQPQHF.

J is TRBJ1-1 and V is TRBV27; D is unresolved. V was cut by 4 bases and J by 0 bases, with 15 bases left in between. In germline, CDR1 is MNHEY, CDR2 SMNVEV (reference sequence). CDR3 size: 16 residues. The CDR3 reads CASSSGRSHMNTEAFF. CDR3 nucleotides: TGTGCCAGCAGTTCTGGACGGTCTCACATGAACACTGAAGCTTTCTTT.

A few counts support this clone. The chain recombines TRBV10-3 with TRBJ2-3, with TRBD2 identical over 13 bases. This CDR3 is built from 18 residues. V was clipped by 2 bases and J by 3 bases; unmatched bases: 8. Germline V gene data show CDR1 as ENHRY and CDR2 as SYGVKD. CDR3 in amino acids: CAISEGTSGTALTDTQYF. The CDR3 DNA reads as TGTGCCATCAGTGAGGGGACTAGCGGGACCGCGCTTACAGATACGCAGTATTTT.

The chain recombines TRBV6-5 with TRBJ2-1; TRBD2 aligns across 8 bases. Germline trimming cut 5 bases from V and 3 bases from J; bases unmatched to any gene: 0. The CDR3 has 13 residues. The germline V gene has CDR1 MNHEY and CDR2 SVGAGI. CDR3 loop: CASSTSGYNEQFF. The CDR3 DNA reads TGTGCCAGCAGTACTAGCGGCTACAATGAGCAGTTCTTC.

The chain recombines TRBV4-2 with TRBJ2-5; D not resolved. The CDR3 has 14 amino acids. CDR1 and CDR2 (germline): LGHNA, YNFKEQ. Between the trimmed V and J ends, which lost 0 bases and 0 bases, there was a span of 5 bases. The CDR3 sequence is CASSQEVYQETQYF. The CDR3 DNA follows: TGTGCCAGCAGCCAAGAAGTGTACCAAGAGACCCAGTACTTC.

This sequence joins TRBV11-2 and TRBJ2-2; no clear D gene. V was cut by 5 bases and J by 5 bases, with 15 bases left in between. CDR1 SGHAT and CDR2 FQNNGV come from the germline V gene. The CDR3 is made up of 15 amino acids. The DNA of the CDR3 is TGTGCCAGCAGCCGATATAGACCGGATACCGGGGAGCTGTTTTTT. Residues: CASSRYRPDTGELFF.

The genes are TRBV29-1 and TRBJ1-1; maybe TRBD1 (5 bases). V lost 3 bases and J 1 base, leaving 9 bases between the germline ends. The germline V gene has CDR1 SQVTM and CDR2 ANQGSEA. The CDR3 is made up of 13 amino acids. The CDR3 region has the DNA TGCAGCGTTGACAGGGAGACGAACACTGAAGCTTTCTTT. Protein: CSVDRETNTEAFF.